This record concerns one TCR beta chain sequence. Profiled with immunoSEQ multiplex PCR; TCRdb holds only in-frame clones, not every one. Among about 440,000 clones listed, about nine tenths were seen once. The sample originates from a study of blood T cell repertoires in COVID-19. Overall study context: Acute-phase and convalescent COVID-19 samples originated in the United States, Italy and Spain.

Germline CDR1 is MNHEY and CDR2 is SMNVEV (reference sequence). After removal of 6 bases from V and 4 bases from J, the junction contained 4 bases not matched to a gene. This CDR3 comprises 14 residues. The rearrangement uses TRBV27 and TRBJ1-2; 11 bases map to TRBD1. The clonotype was recovered from a young man who had recovered from COVID-19. Sequencing was done on a sample of PBMCs or T cells enriched from blood (not recorded which). CDR3 nucleotide sequence: TGTGCCAGCAGCAGGACAGGGGGCGTCTATGGCTACACCTTC. Encoded protein: CASSRTGGVYGYTF.